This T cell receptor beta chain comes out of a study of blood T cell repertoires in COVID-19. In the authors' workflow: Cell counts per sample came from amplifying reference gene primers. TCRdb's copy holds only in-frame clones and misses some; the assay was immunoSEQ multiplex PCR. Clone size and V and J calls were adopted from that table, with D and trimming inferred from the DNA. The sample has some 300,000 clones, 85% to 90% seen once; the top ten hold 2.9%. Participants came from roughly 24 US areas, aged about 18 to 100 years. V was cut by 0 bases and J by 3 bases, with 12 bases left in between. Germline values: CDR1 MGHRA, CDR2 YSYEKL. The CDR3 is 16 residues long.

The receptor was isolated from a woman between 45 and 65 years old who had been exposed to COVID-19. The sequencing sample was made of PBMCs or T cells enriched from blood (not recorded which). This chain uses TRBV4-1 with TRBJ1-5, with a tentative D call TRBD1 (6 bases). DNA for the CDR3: TGCGCCAGCAGCCAAGATACACAGGGCTACAATCAGCCCCAGCATTTT. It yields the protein CASSQDTQGYNQPQHF.